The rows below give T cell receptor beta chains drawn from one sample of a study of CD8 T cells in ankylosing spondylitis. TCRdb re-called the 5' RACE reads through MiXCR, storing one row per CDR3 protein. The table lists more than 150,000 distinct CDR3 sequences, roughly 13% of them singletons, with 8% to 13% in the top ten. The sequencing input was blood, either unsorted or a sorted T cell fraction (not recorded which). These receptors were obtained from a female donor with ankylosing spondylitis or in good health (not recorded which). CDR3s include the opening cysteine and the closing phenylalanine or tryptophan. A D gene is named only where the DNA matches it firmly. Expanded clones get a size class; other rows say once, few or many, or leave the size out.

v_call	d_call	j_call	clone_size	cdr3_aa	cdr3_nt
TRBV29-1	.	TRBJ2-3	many	CSDRQSTDTQYF	TGCAGCGACCGACAGTCCACAGATACGCAGTATTTT
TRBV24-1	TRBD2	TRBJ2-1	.	CATSSPSGGSSYNEQFF	TGTGCCACCAGTTCTCCTAGCGGGGGAAGCTCCTACAATGAGCAGTTCTTC
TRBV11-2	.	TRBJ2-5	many	CASSSLRRGTQETQYF	TGTGCCAGCAGCTCCCTCAGGAGGGGGACCCAGGAGACCCAGTACTTC
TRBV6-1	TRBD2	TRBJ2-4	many	CASSLTSGELAKNIQYF	TGTGCCAGCAGTCTGACTAGCGGGGAATTAGCCAAAAACATTCAGTACTTC
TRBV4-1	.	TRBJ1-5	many	CASSHLAAPSNQPQHF	TGCGCCAGCAGCCATTTGGCAGCCCCTAGCAATCAGCCCCAGCATTTT
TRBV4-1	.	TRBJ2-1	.	CASSPNPARAYNEQFF	TGCGCCAGCAGCCCTAACCCAGCCAGGGCCTACAATGAGCAGTTCTTC
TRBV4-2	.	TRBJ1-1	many	CASSQAGVRAFF	TGTGCCAGCAGCCAAGCGGGGGTCCGGGCTTTCTTT
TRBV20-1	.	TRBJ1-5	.	CSARDWGGLNQPQHF	TGCAGTGCTAGAGATTGGGGGGGGCTCAACCAGCCCCAGCATTTT
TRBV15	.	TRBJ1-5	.	CATSRDWEEGNRQPQHF	TGTGCCACCAGCAGAGATTGGGAAGAGGGTAATCGTCAGCCCCAGCATTTT
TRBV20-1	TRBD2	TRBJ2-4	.	CSVYRTSGKIGRTNIQYF	TGCAGTGTTTACCGGACTAGCGGGAAAATAGGGCGTACGAACATTCAGTACTTC
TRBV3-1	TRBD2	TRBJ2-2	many	CASSQGRSGGPGELFF	TGTGCCAGCAGCCAAGGACGGTCGGGAGGGCCGGGGGAGCTGTTTTTT
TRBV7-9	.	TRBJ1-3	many	CASSFNRASSGNTIYF	TGTGCCAGCAGCTTCAACAGGGCCTCCTCTGGAAACACCATATATTTT
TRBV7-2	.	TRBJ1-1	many	CASSRAAMNTEAFF	TGTGCCAGCAGCAGAGCCGCTATGAACACTGAAGCTTTCTTT
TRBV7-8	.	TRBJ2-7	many	CASSHRRLYGYEQYF	TGTGCCAGCAGCCATAGGAGGCTATATGGGTACGAGCAGTACTTC
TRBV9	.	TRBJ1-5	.	CASSVAPVGQPQHF	TGTGCCAGCAGCGTAGCCCCGGTGGGGCAGCCCCAGCATTTT
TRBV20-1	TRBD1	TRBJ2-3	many	CSARMIPGQGNTQYF	TGCAGTGCTAGAATGATTCCGGGACAGGGGAATACGCAGTATTTT
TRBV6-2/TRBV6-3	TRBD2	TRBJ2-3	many	CASSLPTSGGTDTQYF	TGTGCCAGCAGTCTTCCGACTAGCGGAGGAACAGATACGCAGTATTTT
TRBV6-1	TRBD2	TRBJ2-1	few	CASTHRSLTSGRANEQFF	TGTGCCAGCACGCACCGATCCTTGACTAGCGGGAGGGCCAATGAGCAGTTCTTC
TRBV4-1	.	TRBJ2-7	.	CASSLGMTGEQYF	TGCGCCAGCAGCCTGGGCATGACTGGCGAGCAGTACTTC
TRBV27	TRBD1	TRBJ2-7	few	CATLRQGSYEQYF	TGTGCCACCTTGAGACAGGGCTCCTACGAGCAGTACTTC
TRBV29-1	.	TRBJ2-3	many	CSVLIGLGTDTQYF	TGCAGCGTTCTAATAGGGCTGGGGACAGATACGCAGTATTTT
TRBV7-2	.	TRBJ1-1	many	CASSLGTALGENTEAFF	TGTGCCAGCAGCTTAGGGACCGCCTTGGGGGAAAACACTGAAGCTTTCTTT
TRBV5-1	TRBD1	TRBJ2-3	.	CASRERTGGISDTQYF	TGCGCCAGCAGAGAACGGACAGGGGGAATATCGGATACGCAGTATTTT
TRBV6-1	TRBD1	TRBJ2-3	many	CAIKPGGAGTDTQYF	TGTGCCATCAAGCCAGGGGGCGCGGGCACAGATACGCAGTATTTT
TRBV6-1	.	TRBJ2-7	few	CASSEEGGSYEQYF	TGTGCCAGCAGTGAAGAGGGAGGCTCCTACGAGCAGTACTTC
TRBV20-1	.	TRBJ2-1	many	CSARLPRGNNEQFF	TGCAGTGCTAGGCTTCCGCGGGGAAACAATGAGCAGTTCTTC